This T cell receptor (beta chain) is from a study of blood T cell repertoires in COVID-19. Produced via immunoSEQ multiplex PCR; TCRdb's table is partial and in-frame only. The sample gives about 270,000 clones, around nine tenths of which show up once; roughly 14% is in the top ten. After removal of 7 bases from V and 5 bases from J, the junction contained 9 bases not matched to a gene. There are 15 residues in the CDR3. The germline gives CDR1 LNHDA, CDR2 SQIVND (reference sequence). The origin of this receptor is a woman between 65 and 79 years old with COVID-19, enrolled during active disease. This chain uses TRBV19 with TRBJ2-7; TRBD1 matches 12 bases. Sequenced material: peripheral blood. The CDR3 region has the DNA TGTGCCAGTAACGACGGGGGACAGGGGGCCCACGAGCAGTACTTC. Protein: CASNDGGQGAHEQYF.